This TCR beta chain was profiled in a study of blood T cell repertoires in COVID-19. About the study: T cells, B-cell-depleted T cells, or PBMCs supplied cDNA or gDNA.

The CDR3 length is 16 residues. From germline, CDR1 is SEHNR and CDR2 FQNEAQ (reference sequence). V shed 2 bases, J shed 6 bases, and the junction held 9 bases outside the gene matches. The protocol was immunoSEQ multiplex PCR, while the TCRdb copy is restricted to in-frame clones and leaves out a portion. The data contain 97,000 or so clones, just over 90% of them singletons. Sample: peripheral blood. The sequence came from a man aged 45-60 years with acute or convalescent COVID-19. The chain uses TRBV7-9 and TRBJ2-7; 11 nucleotides line up with TRBD2. The CDR3 loop reads CASSLPLLAGVGEQYF. The CDR3 DNA is TGTGCCAGCAGCTTACCCTTACTAGCGGGAGTAGGCGAGCAGTACTTC.